The entry that follows covers one TCR beta chain sequence. Its antigen target is currently unknown. No base quality information exists; no much larger clone differs at one position. Spanning cysteine to phenylalanine, the CDR3 consists of 13 amino acids. Only the CDR3 part of the read is kept: 39 bases, read in frame from the first base. Trimming costs V 4 bases and J 0 bases, and their ends lie 6 bases apart. CDR1 ENHRY and CDR2 SYGVKD were looked up in the germline V gene. These data come from a study of T cells after posttransplantation cyclophosphamide (dated by TCRdb to about 2016). Regarding the research as a whole: Using TRB sequencing, the study followed how the T cell repertoire rebuilt after myeloablative bone marrow transplantation with posttransplantation cyclophosphamide given as GVHD prophylaxis. Samples from around 37 PTCy-treated patients, along with samples from about 17 of their related bone marrow donors, underwent antigen receptor sequencing. Blood from all 35 or so PTCy patients with 1-year posttransplant specimens was subjected to TRB sequencing. In 3 patients, TRB sequencing was also performed on up to roughly 3 more blood samples taken 2 to 5.2 years after transplant, and in a handful of patients, pretransplant blood was also TRB-sequenced. Because TRA and TRB clonality were tightly correlated in 9 samples, subsequent TCR analyses were focused on TRB only. Public TRB sequences were queried against a database of over 3,600 sequences associated with responses to pathogens, tumor antigens, self-antigens and alloantigens. Results the study describes overall, beyond this receptor: Across the approximately 48 patients, TRB clonality was highly associated with recipient CMV seropositivity and CMV reactivation, and diversity with PTCy was similar to that in the CNI/methotrexate controls. At 1-2 months, donor-recipient similarity was low but rose over the first year, and the later blood repertoires were often dominated by donor CD8+ memory clones. The TRB repertoires of T cells infiltrating skin or the GI tract showed only limited overlap with the TRB repertoires found in blood.

The control group consisted of 11 patients who received myeloablative marrow transplants with methotrexate plus a calcineurin inhibitor and who were sampled 1 year after transplant. Peripheral blood and bone marrow mononuclear cells were isolated by Ficoll-Hypaque density centrifugation and were cryopreserved. Genomic DNA was the input for TRB sequencing, which was run either with the immunoSEQ assay at survey resolution or with the hsTCRB kit. The original methods were these. The immunoSEQ software handled initial read processing, and the LymphoSeq R package was used for repertoire analyses. Clonality was computed as 1 minus normalized Shannon entropy; Gini coefficient was also calculated for each TRB dataset. To infer phenotypes in unsorted samples, TRB sequences from sorted subsets of the recipient or donor were mapped onto unsorted samples from the same recipient. Imported from immuneACCESS, the table was reduced by TCRdb to in-frame sequences with V and J called. These copies leave out some clones; in studies compared against another copy, an unresolved V gene accounts for under half, and the cause of the remainder is not known. V and J calls and clone size are those listed in that table; D and trimming were worked out from the DNA. In this sample the table shows around 22,000 clones, roughly 90% of which occur a single time. The ten biggest clones cover around 8.2% of the sample.

The V and J genes are TRBV10-3 and TRBJ2-5, and the D gene may be TRBD2, 6 bases matching. The source is a female patient in her fifties or sixties who received an allogeneic stem cell transplant from an unrelated donor, was CMV-positive, and had chronic GVHD only. Some T cells may derive from the graft donor when a transplant has been performed. The source was PBMCs, collected after an allogeneic stem cell transplant with a calcineurin inhibitor and methotrexate. The sequence in DNA is TGTGCCATCAGTGGGGGGGACCAAGAGACCCAGTACTTC. Translated, it reads CAISGGDQETQYF.